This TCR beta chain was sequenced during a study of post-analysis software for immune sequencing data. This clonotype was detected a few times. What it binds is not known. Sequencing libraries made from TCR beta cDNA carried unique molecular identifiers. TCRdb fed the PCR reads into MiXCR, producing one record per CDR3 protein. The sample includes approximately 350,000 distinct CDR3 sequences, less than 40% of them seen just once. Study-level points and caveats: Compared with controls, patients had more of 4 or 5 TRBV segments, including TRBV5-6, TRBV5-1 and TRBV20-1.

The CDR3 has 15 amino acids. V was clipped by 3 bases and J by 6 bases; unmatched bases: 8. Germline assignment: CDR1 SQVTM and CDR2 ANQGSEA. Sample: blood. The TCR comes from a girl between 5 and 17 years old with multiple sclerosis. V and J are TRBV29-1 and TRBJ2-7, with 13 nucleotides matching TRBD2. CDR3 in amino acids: CSVERRGLAGSEQYF. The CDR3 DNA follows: TGCAGCGTTGAGAGGAGGGGACTAGCGGGGTCCGAGCAGTACTTC.